This is a list of T cell receptor beta chains from one sample in a study of cytomegalovirus exposure and HLA in healthy donors. Data came from immunoSEQ multiplex PCR; TCRdb stores just in-frame clones and leaves some out. The sample includes about 35,000 clones, 84% of them seen just once. Sequenced: PBMCs. The origin of the receptors is a woman under 30 in good health and CMV-seronegative. The CDR3 runs from the conserved cysteine through the conserved F or W. A D gene is named only where the DNA matches it firmly. For some rows the clone size is stated as once, few or many, or as a class when expanded; others skip it.

size,D,length,V,J,CDR3,DNA
NA,TRBD2,14,TRBV5-8,TRBJ2-1,CASSPPGTSGKQFF,TGTGCCAGCAGCCCACCTGGGACTAGCGGGAAACAATTCTTC
NA,NA,17,TRBV12-5,TRBJ2-1,CASGLRPQASRHNEQFF,TGTGCTAGTGGTTTGCGCCCCCAGGCTAGCCGACACAATGAGCAGTTCTTC
NA,NA,14,TRBV7-6,TRBJ2-1,CASSFGLDYNEQFF,TGTGCCAGCAGCTTCGGACTCGACTACAATGAGCAGTTCTTC
once,TRBD1,15,TRBV7-3,TRBJ2-2,CASSPTGQGSGELFF,TGTGCCAGCAGCCCCACGGGACAGGGGTCCGGGGAGCTGTTTTTT
once,TRBD1,14,TRBV19,TRBJ1-5,CASKEGTGGQPQHF,TGTGCCAGTAAGGAAGGGACAGGAGGGCAGCCCCAGCATTTT
NA,NA,13,TRBV28,TRBJ2-5,CASSGGIQETQYF,TGTGCCAGCAGTGGGGGGATCCAAGAGACCCAGTACTTC
NA,TRBD1,17,TRBV11-3,TRBJ2-2,CASSLGYRGSDAGELFF,TGTGCCAGCAGCTTGGGGTACAGGGGCTCCGACGCCGGGGAGCTGTTTTTT
NA,TRBD1,15,TRBV28,TRBJ2-7,CASSLEGQHSYEQYF,TGTGCCAGCAGTCTAGAGGGACAGCACTCCTACGAGCAGTACTTC
NA,TRBD2,16,TRBV6-5,TRBJ2-1,CASSSLSGGAHNEQFF,TGTGCCAGCAGTTCCCTTAGCGGGGGGGCCCACAATGAGCAGTTCTTC
few,TRBD1,15,TRBV11-1,TRBJ1-2,CASSGTGGFNYGYPF,TGTGCCAGCAGCGGGACAGGGGGCTTTAACTATGGCTACCCCTTC
once,NA,13,TRBV6-5,TRBJ1-2,CASSYYSGYGYTF,TGTGCCAGCAGTTACTACAGTGGCTATGGCTACACCTTC
few,TRBD1,14,TRBV11-1,TRBJ1-2,CASSPGQANYGYPF,TGTGCCAGCAGCCCTGGACAGGCTAACTATGGCTACCCCTTC
NA,TRBD1,13,TRBV19,TRBJ1-5,CASSGRGSQPQHF,TGTGCCAGTAGTGGCAGGGGGTCGCAGCCCCAGCATTTT
NA,NA,12,TRBV5-5,TRBJ1-3,CASSLERGTIYF,TGTGCCAGCAGCTTGGAACGAGGTACCATATATTTT
NA,NA,17,TRBV4-3,TRBJ1-1,CASSQDGDRTLNTEAFF,TGCGCCAGCAGCCAAGATGGCGACAGGACATTGAACACTGAAGCTTTCTTT
once,TRBD2,15,TRBV6-1,TRBJ2-7,CASSEASGSFYEQYF,TGTGCCAGCAGTGAAGCTAGCGGGAGTTTTTACGAGCAGTACTTC
NA,NA,16,TRBV27,TRBJ2-2,CASSLKGLTFTGELFF,TGTGCCAGCAGTTTAAAGGGACTGACGTTCACCGGGGAGCTGTTTTTT
NA,TRBD2,16,TRBV9,TRBJ2-1,CASSVASGGLNNEQFF,TGTGCCAGCAGCGTAGCTAGCGGGGGCCTTAACAATGAGCAGTTCTTC
NA,TRBD2,19,TRBV11-2,TRBJ2-5,CASSPQGEAGGIAQETQYF,TGTGCCAGCAGCCCTCAAGGGGAAGCGGGAGGGATCGCCCAAGAGACCCAGTACTTC
NA,NA,11,TRBV20-1,TRBJ2-1,CSADSDNEQFF,TGCAGCGCTGACAGCGACAATGAGCAGTTCTTC
NA,NA,14,TRBV5-1,TRBJ1-4,CASSPGGFNEKLFF,TGCGCCAGCAGCCCGGGCGGGTTTAATGAAAAACTGTTTTTT
NA,TRBD1,13,TRBV29-1,TRBJ1-2,CSARQGINYGYTF,TGCAGCGCCAGACAGGGGATTAACTATGGCTACACCTTC